This passage covers 9 T cell receptor beta chains from one sample sequenced in a study of T cell clonality in common variable immunodeficiency. Their antigen targets remain unknown. Here immunoSEQ multiplex PCR was the method, and the copy in TCRdb shows in-frame clones only, minus some. The record shows 25,000 to 35,000 clones for this sample, with no singletons present. Regarding the study as a whole: Common variable immunodeficiency TCR beta sequences reportedly had fewer deletions and N-nucleotide insertions.

The source material was peripheral blood mononuclear cells. The receptors originated from a human donor with common variable immunodeficiency.

This clone came up a few times. The CDR3: CASSLAPTGELFF. CDR3 DNA, as far as it was read: TGTGCCAGCAGCTTAGCCCCAACCGGGGAG. This chain connects TRBV7-2 to TRBJ2-2; D ambiguous. The read gets to within 3 residues of the CDR3 end, and the germline J gene fills in the rest. V lost 0 bases and J 5 bases, leaving 4 bases between the germline ends. The CDR3 loop spans 13 amino acids. Germline CDR1 and CDR2: SGHTA and FQGNSA.

Ten or more counts support this clone. The read terminates 3 residues before the CDR3 end, so the remaining end is supplied by the germline J gene. This chain uses TRBV30 with TRBJ1-2; 8 bases map to TRBD1. The germline V gene has CDR1 GTSNPN and CDR2 SVGIG (reference sequence). CDR3 length: 13 amino acids. V lost 5 bases, J lost 6 bases, and 8 bases stayed unmatched. The CDR3 DNA, read in part, is TGTGCCTGGCAAACCGGGACAGGTGATGGC. This encodes CAWQTGTGDG. The entire CDR3 protein reads CAWQTGTGDGYTF.

Many counts were recorded for this clone. The read falls 3 residues short of the CDR3 end, and the missing part is taken from the germline J gene. The rearrangement joins TRBV18 to TRBJ1-4; 9 bases fit TRBD1. V was clipped by 1 base and J by 8 bases; unmatched bases: 5. CDR3 length: 15 amino acids. CDR1 is KGHSH, CDR2 LQKENI, per germline. CDR3 region: CASSPLVTGGEKLFF. The CDR3 DNA, read in part, is TGTGCCAGCTCACCACTCGTGACAGGGGGGGAAAAA.

Note on this clone: The CDR3 goes on 3 residues after the read ends, and that part is filled in from the germline J gene. The chain couples TRBV6-2 or TRBV6-3 to TRBJ2-1; TRBD1 matches at 8 bases. Losses at the gene ends were 6 bases for V and 7 bases for J; bases not matched to a gene: 11. Germline V gene sequence: CDR1 MNHEY, CDR2 SVGEGT. This CDR3 comprises 15 residues. CDR3 in amino acids: CASRHPGQEVNEQFF. The DNA read from the CDR3 is TGTGCCAGCAGACATCCGGGACAGGAGGTAAATGAG.

This clone has ten or more counts. The CDR3 end lies 3 residues beyond the end of the read and is filled in from the germline J gene. The chain combines TRBV7-9 with TRBJ2-5; 7 bases are shared with TRBD1. Trimming at V came to 2 bases and at J to 0 bases, leaving 3 bases not matched to a gene. This CDR3 is 15 amino acids long. Germline V CDR1 and CDR2: SEHNR, FQNEAQ (reference sequence). CDR3 DNA (partial): TGTGCCAGCAGCTTAAAGGGGGCGAACCAAGAGACC. Its protein is CASSLKGANQET. The full CDR3 reads CASSLKGANQETQYF. The variable domain in full, with the rest retrieved from reference TRBV7-9 and TRBJ2-5, is DTGVSQNPRHKITKRGQNVTFRCDPISEHNRLYWYRQTLGQGPEFLTYFQNEAQLEKSRLLSDRFSAERPKGSFSTLEIQRTEQGDSAMYLCASSLKGANQETQYFGPGTRLLVL.

Note on this clone: Read coverage stops 3 residues before the CDR3 terminus; the germline J gene supplies the remainder. The rearrangement links TRBV6-2 or TRBV6-3 to TRBJ1-4, with TRBD1 as a possible D gene (6 bases). The V and J ends lost 8 bases and 6 bases respectively, with 16 bases between them. In germline, CDR1 is MNHEY, CDR2 SVGEGT. The CDR3 consists of 14 residues. The covered CDR3 bases are TGTGCCAGCCACCCGGGGGGGCGGTATGAAAAA. Protein: CASHPGGRYEK. The whole CDR3 sequence reads CASHPGGRYEKLFF.

CDR3 DNA, as far as it was read: TGTGCCAGTAGTCCCGCGGTTCCGCAAGAGACC. Translating gives CASSPAVPQET. The full CDR3 protein reads CASSPAVPQETQYF. This chain joins TRBV19 and TRBJ2-5, with unresolved D. The sequence runs out 3 residues before the end of the CDR3; the remainder is reconstructed from the germline J gene. This CDR3 is built from 14 residues. Trimming cost V 5 bases and J 2 bases, with 12 bases left between them. Germline values: CDR1 LNHDA, CDR2 SQIVND (reference sequence). Full variable domain (outside the CDR3, taken from reference TRBV19 and TRBJ2-5): DGGITQSPKYLFRKEGQNVTLSCEQNLNHDAMYWYRQDPGQGLRLIYYSQIVNDFQKGDIAEGYSVSREKKESFPLTVTSAQKNPTAFYLCASSPAVPQETQYFGPGTRLLVL.

This clone was seen a few times. The CDR3 extends 3 residues past the end of the read, so its final part is completed from the germline J gene. The chain is built from TRBV7-9 and TRBJ1-6, with D tentatively TRBD1 (5 bases). V lost 4 bases, J lost 9 bases, and 10 bases lay in between. The length of the CDR3 is 13 residues. The germline CDR1 and CDR2 sequences are SEHNR and FQNEAQ (reference sequence). The CDR3 loop is CASSSGGVSPLHF. The sequenced CDR3 bases are TGTGCCAGCAGCTCGGGGGGGGTTTCACCC.

Comment on this clone: The sequenced fragment ends 3 residues before the CDR3 boundary, so the rest is inferred from the germline J gene. The chain combines TRBV19 with TRBJ2-2, with D tentatively TRBD1 (6 bases). This CDR3 region has 14 residues. Germline lookup yields CDR1 LNHDA and CDR2 SQIVND (reference sequence). The germline V and J ends were trimmed by 4 bases and 3 bases, with 9 bases remaining between them. The CDR3 loop is CASSSRGYTGELFF. CDR3 DNA, as far as it was read: TGTGCCAGTAGTAGCAGGGGATACACCGGGGAG.